One sample yielded the 6 T cell receptor beta chains listed below, sequenced in a study of T cells in Graves' hyperthyroidism and ophthalmopathy (dated by TCRdb to 2018 to 2020). Receptor amplification or capture employed multiplex PCR. The data were produced on an Illumina HiSeq 2000. Amplification of TCR beta CDR3 regions was carried out from RNA transcripts. The TCR CDR3 was subjected to a first round of RT-PCR using the HTBI primer set and the Qiagen OneStep RT-PCR kit. TCRdb passed the public sequencing reads through fastp at Q25 and MiXCR, retaining productive beta sequences. Every CDR3 protein is listed once, alongside the most common genes and DNA of its rows. The sample has some 620,000 distinct CDR3 sequences on record, around 16% of them singletons. The ten largest clones capture 3% to 4% of the sample. Input material: blood. The source is a woman in her 30s with Graves' hyperthyroidism.

This clonotype has just a few counts. V is TRBV5-1 and J is TRBJ1-1; maybe TRBD1 (5 bases). The ends were cut back, 2 bases at V and 4 bases at J, with 12 bases in the middle. CDR1 and CDR2 (germline): SGHRS, YFSETQ. The CDR3 covers 14 residues. The CDR3 spells CASSFKGVSTEAFF. Here the CDR3 DNA reads TGCGCCAGCAGCTTTAAAGGGGTTTCCACTGAAGCTTTCTTT.

This clonotype was seen a handful of times. The V call is TRBV20-1, the J call TRBJ2-1; 11 nucleotides agree with TRBD2. Losses at the gene ends were 6 bases for V and 7 bases for J; bases not matched to a gene: 5. Germline CDR1 is DFQATT and CDR2 is SNEGSKA (reference sequence). The CDR3 consists of 13 residues. CDR3 sequence: CSAIAGGPNEQFF. Written as DNA, the CDR3 is TGCAGTGCCATAGCGGGAGGGCCAAATGAGCAGTTCTTC.

J is TRBJ2-3 and V is TRBV12-3 or TRBV12-4, with D possibly matching TRBD2 (6 bases). The CDR3 totals 16 residues. V lost 6 bases to trimming and J lost 3 bases, with 19 bases between them. CDR3 in DNA: TGTGCCAGCAGCCTAAGACTAGGAGGGTCGACAGATACGCAGTATTTT. Its protein product is CASSLRLGGSTDTQYF.

This clonotype was observed at least ten times. The genes are TRBV18 and TRBJ2-5, with D hard to call. Germline V gene lookup returns CDR1 KGHSH and CDR2 LQKENI. The CDR3 consists of 13 residues. Trimming took 5 bases from V and 1 from J, leaving 8 bases between them. The CDR3 bases are TGTGCCAGCTCAGTTCCGACCCAAGAGACCCAGTACTTC. It encodes CASSVPTQETQYF.

This clonotype has ten or more counts. The chain carries TRBV27 and TRBJ2-3; a weak D match, TRBD2 (6 bases). Trimming stripped 5 bases from V and 0 bases from J, with 12 bases between. CDR1 and CDR2 from the germline V gene are MNHEY and SMNVEV (reference sequence). The CDR3 covers 15 residues. The CDR3 sequence is CASSTTRLSTDTQYF. For the CDR3, the DNA is TGTGCCAGCAGTACGACTAGACTTAGCACAGATACGCAGTATTTT.

In DNA, the CDR3 is TGTGCCAGTAGTACGCGACAGGGTAGACGCAATGAGCAGTTCTTC. This gives the protein CASSTRQGRRNEQFF. This rearrangement joins TRBV19 to TRBJ2-1; 7 nucleotides agree with TRBD1. V shed 4 bases, J shed 6 bases, and the junction held 9 bases outside the gene matches. CDR1 LNHDA and CDR2 SQIVND come from the germline V gene (reference sequence). The CDR3 is 15 amino acids.